The following is a TCR beta chain sequence with its context. The antigen remains unidentified. The sample belongs to a study of spatial heterogeneity in lung cancer. Study at large: There were consistently more beta-chain sequences detected than alpha-chain sequences.

Study-wide findings and caveats: Counts of expanded intratumoral alpha and beta TCRs tracked tumor mutation counts. Tallies of expanded TCRs, which were sorted into ubiquitous and regional groups, correlated with counts of ubiquitous and regional nonsynonymous mutations, respectively.

Time point here: sample taken at primary tumor resection. The donors were some 70 patients with non-small cell lung cancer that was early-stage and untreated. From tumor, nontumor lung or frozen PBMC, whole RNA was taken unsorted for sequencing. From germline, CDR1 is MNHEY and CDR2 SVGEGT. V lost 6 bases, J lost 6 bases, and 19 bases lay in between. CDR3 length: 15 residues. MiXCR, run by TCRdb on the 5' RACE reads, gives a single entry per CDR3 protein. The sample has about 100,000 distinct CDR3 sequences; approximately 4.7% are singletons. The chain has TRBV6-2 or TRBV6-3 and TRBJ2-3; no clear D gene. Sequencing used lung tumor tissue, obtained at surgery. The receptor was derived from a male donor with early-stage non-small cell lung cancer. CDR3 protein: CASSPRAGVRDTQYF. The CDR3 bases are TGTGCCAGCAGCCCCCGGGCAGGTGTTCGGGATACGCAGTATTTT.